The T cell receptor (beta chain) under discussion was sequenced for a study of long-term antiretroviral therapy in people with HIV (dated by TCRdb to between 2021 and 2022). Context from the whole study: Collection of the earliest samples took place about a decade ahead of the 2015 WHO recommendation for immediate ART, at a time when ART was typically delayed until CD4 counts fell. This retrospective serial study examined whether starting ART and sustained HIV suppression were associated with changes in the composition and diversity of the TRB repertoire in peripheral blood. A total of approximately 200 cryopreserved PBMC samples came from 30 or so adults with confirmed HIV infection and were collected serially over a mean of around 6 years (range 1-12). About 35% of the 30 participants with HIV were female. No cross-contamination during QIAcube processing turned up in test extractions that ran a monoclonal T-cell line alongside 30 or so polyclonal samples. Broader findings and caveats from the paper: The repertoire was dominated across all time points by expanded TRB clones identified before ART initiation, although this dominance was seen to fluctuate and to decrease in many PLHIV after ART. Because pre-ART samples had limited cell numbers, profiling was done on unsorted PBMC rather than on sorted CD4+ and CD8+ T cells. Inferences about post-ART repertoire changes are limited because no data were available on ART adherence, viral resistance or therapy changes. The samples span the years 2004 to 2017, and the ART regimens used may be less effective than current regimens. Owing to limited PBMC availability, only the TCR beta chain was sequenced, without alpha chain pairing. Starting ART was linked to a significant rise in TRB diversity, yet even with long-term ART the diversity remained significantly lower than in transplant donor controls. CDR3 length ranges in HIV repertoires were narrower than in controls, and network structure suggested an antigen-experienced repertoire with only a slight naive shift after ART.

This clone was observed a few times. What this receptor recognizes is not known. Base qualities are not recorded, but no much larger clone differs from it by a single base. The immunoSEQ hsTCRB v3.0 assay was used at survey level resolution to sequence the TRB variable region. TRB sequencing targeted a depth of about 40,000-50,000 T-cell genomes per sample. An Illumina MiSeq with a v3 150-cycle kit was used to sequence the pooled TRB libraries. The paper's processing steps were these. Repertoire analysis was run in R within a reproducible Nextflow workflow that covered QC, data transformation and analysis. LymphoSeq2, an R package for exploring AIRR-Seq data, was used to implement the custom analyses. A few samples yielding fewer than 5000 total TRB sequences were excluded, leaving approximately 200 analyzed HIV repertoires. Of the roughly 180 retained HIV repertoires, 55 to 60 were collected before and about 130 after ART initiation. Each repertoire was downsampled to 5000 TRB nucleotide sequences, and summary statistics were averaged across 100 downsampling iterations. TRB sequences were retained for analysis only if CDR3 regions of at least seven amino acids were present. Two measures captured diversity: a Shannon entropy-derived clonality score and the Gini coefficient. In the repertoire networks, any two of the top 5000 CDR3 amino acid sequences were connected whenever the two sequences differed by an edit distance of one. GLIPH2 predicted antigen specificity groups and MHC restriction for TRB CDR3 amino acid sequences. Known CMV, EBV, HIV or tissue antigen associations were flagged by matching CDR3 amino acid sequences against VDJdb and McPAS-TCR. Pre-ART, post-ART and control groups were compared with Wilcoxon signed-rank tests and Holm-Bonferroni correction. Imported from immuneACCESS, the table was reduced by TCRdb to in-frame sequences with V and J called. These copies leave out some clones; in studies compared against another copy, an unresolved V gene accounts for under half, and the cause of the remainder is not known. The V and J calls and clone size were taken over from that table, and D and trimming were inferred from the DNA. This sample is represented by 35,000 to 45,000 clones; 80% to 90% of them were singletons. Together, the top ten hold 8% to 11% of the sample.

To be included, a participant needed at least one PBMC sample from before ART initiation plus at least two post-ART samples. Every participant with HIV received treatment in the United States of America. Cryopreserved samples of about 0.95-10 million PBMC were thawed and washed before DNA extraction. At the time of the earliest PBMC sample, participants with HIV were aged between roughly 20 and 55 years. Per participant, PBMC samples came from 1-4 timepoints prior to ART initiation and 2-8 timepoints following ART initiation, for a median of 7 samples. For every participant, serial HIV viral load, CD4+ T-cell count, ART history and demographic data were obtained. A Qiagen kit on a QIAcube was used to extract genomic DNA from unsorted PBMC, with samples processed in batches of 12. The CDR3 sequence holds 15 residues, the cysteine and phenylalanine included. Only the CDR3 part of the read is kept: 45 bases, read in frame from the first base. Between the V and J ends, shortened by 0 bases and 1 base respectively, the junction contains 9 bases. The germline V gene provides CDR1 LGHNA and CDR2 YNFKEQ.

Sequencing used unsorted PBMCs, obtained 2.2 years after starting antiretroviral therapy. The clonotype was recovered from a man aged 18 to 29 with HIV. The rearrangement combines TRBV4-2 with TRBJ1-2; the D gene is unclear. The nucleotides read TGTGCCAGCAGCCAAGAGGGGAGGCTTAACTATGGCTACACCTTC. Translated, this gives CASSQEGRLNYGYTF.